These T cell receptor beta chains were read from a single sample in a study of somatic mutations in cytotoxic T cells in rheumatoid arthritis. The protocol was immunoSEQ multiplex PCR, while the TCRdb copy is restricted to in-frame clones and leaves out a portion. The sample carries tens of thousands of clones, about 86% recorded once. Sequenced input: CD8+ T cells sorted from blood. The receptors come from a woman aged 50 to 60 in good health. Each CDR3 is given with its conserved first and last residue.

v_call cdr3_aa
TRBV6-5 CASSYSQGVKDYEQYF
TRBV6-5 CASSTTTSGTEQFF
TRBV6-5 CASTGGSNYGYTF
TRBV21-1 CASSSLRGPRGYGYTF
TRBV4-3 CASSHQGGGRTDTQYF
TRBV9 CASSAGTGANQPQHF
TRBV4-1 CASSEVSGVQETQYF
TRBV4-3 CASSQLGQGGYGYTF
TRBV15 CATSRGDPGLADEEQFF
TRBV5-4 CASSVGQGVSLYGYTF
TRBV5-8 CASSPGQGAQETQYF
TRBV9 CASSGGQGYTEAFF
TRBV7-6 CASSPRQGLNTEAFF
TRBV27 CASSLAGTFYNEQFF
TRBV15 CATSRAGGSSYEQYF
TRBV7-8 CASSLALDGNTEAFF
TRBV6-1 CASPGPYGYTF
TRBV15 CATSKRTGALSGANVLTF
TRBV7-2 CASSLDRETNEKLFF
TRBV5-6 CASSLGTGVAMNTEAFF
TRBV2 CASSQRGGARLAENYEQYF
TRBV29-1 CSVPTGRGSYNEQFF